This TCR beta chain emerged from a study of cytomegalovirus exposure and HLA in healthy donors listed by TCRdb under 2017. Regarding the study in general: In an earlier analysis of several hundred of the donors, 250 to 350 Gb of sequence data and 90 million to 120 million unique TCR beta sequences from roughly 180 million T cells were reported. Approximately 300 gigabases of sequencing data and 70 million to 95 million unique TCR sequences made up an early release that covered over 550 HLA-typed donors. Of the roughly 410 genotyped donors, 75% to 85% were placed in the genetic ancestry cluster associated with self-reported Caucasian donors. The study aimed to test whether signatures of past pathogen exposure could be identified by cataloging public T cell receptors. The T cell repertoires of around 670 subjects were profiled by immunosequencing and related to cytomegalovirus serostatus. Along with the 666-subject first cohort, a separate validation cohort of over a hundred different subjects was used. High-throughput TCR immunosequencing, statistical association of individual TCRs with disease status, and machine learning were combined to predict cytomegalovirus infection status. To study patterns of TCR occurrence, a later analysis re-analyzed previously published TCR beta repertoires from 500 to 850 donors and added high-resolution HLA genotyping. Rather than drawing on any new phenotypic data, the later analysis identified candidate immune exposures from TCR beta sequences and the way those sequences occurred across donors. An earlier analysis of a few hundred of the donors applied high-throughput TCR beta sequencing to assess whether each TCR beta V gene segment acted as functional or pseudogenic. Donor age, sex, ethnicity and CMV serostatus were compiled alongside the repertoire data. A later genetic analysis used genome-wide SNP genotypes for about 60% of the roughly 700 donors, treating that subset as a discovery cohort. All discovery cohort repertoires had been generated using a single sequencing platform. Both class I and class II loci were covered by HLA typing, at four-digit resolution. Typing coverage differed by locus: A, B, C, DRB1 and DQB1 were typed in about 629-630 donors, DQA1 in about 500, DPA1 in around 610, and DPB1 in 472. Roughly 5 DR-DQ haplotypes were treated as single units for association and clustering because of strong linkage in the cohort. Among about 360 genotyped donors of the cohort, an average of around 240,000 unique TCR beta nucleotide sequences were sequenced per donor, around 20% of them non-productive. What the authors observed across the whole study: Several of the top co-occurrence clusters appeared to be linked to parvovirus B19, influenza, CMV and Epstein-Barr virus, according to a later analysis. In a later analysis, TCR association rates were found to vary across HLA loci, with the most associated TCRs seen for DRB1 alleles and the fewest for HLA-C alleles. According to a later genetic analysis, donors in an Asian-associated ancestry cluster had fewer N-insertions in productive TCRs than the roughly 700-donor mean. While some public TCRs were present in many individuals, most TCR sequences turned up only very rarely across donors. Specific HLA alleles were associated with 18,000 or so TCR beta sequences at a false discovery rate of 0.05 in a later analysis. Linkage disequilibrium might explain the correlated functional status among segregating V segments, but an unknown experimental factor could not be excluded. A further reported finding was that TCR beta sequences accurately predicted the HLA-A and HLA-B alleles for most subjects in the first cohort. In an earlier analysis of around 600 of the donors, most TCR beta V segments appeared in productive rearrangements about 87% or about 30% of the time, broadly matching IMGT annotations. In the study, 164 TCR beta chains were listed as associated with cytomegalovirus. In a later analysis, most CMV-associated TCR beta chains were found to appear HLA-restricted, with HLA associations seemingly driven largely by CMV exposure. Sequencing depth was assumed to be roughly uniform across donors in the presence/absence analyses, though that assumption may not hold. A cluster of highly shared sequence variants was judged likely to represent a technical artifact of the sequencing pipeline. In this cohort, only TCR beta chains were sequenced, and detectable features were limited by the absence of alpha or paired-chain data. A few of the identified cytomegalovirus-associated TCR beta chains were confirmed in vitro to be specific for cytomegalovirus antigens. Because counts were too low, about 17 rarely observed V segments, including chromosome 9 orphons, were excluded from the earlier analysis of 587 of the donors. In a later analysis, HLA-associated TCR beta chains were found to be more clonally expanded and to have lower generation probabilities than equally common non-associated chains. Assigning TCR associations to individual alleles was difficult when HLA alleles, especially DR and DQ, strongly co-occurred. Because HLA typing was unavailable for some donors at each locus, only the typed subset was used in association tests. Because the 87-base-pair reads could not distinguish some IMGT-functional V segments, including TRBV6-2 and TRBV6-3, those segments were excluded. The only immune exposure information available for the cohort was CMV serostatus. In both the original and validation cohorts, the classifier was reported to diagnose cytomegalovirus status with high specificity and sensitivity. In a later genetic analysis, a missense DCLRE1C variant was associated with V-gene and J-gene trimming of TCR beta chains, and the association was replicated in an independent cohort. The authors suggested that the approach could potentially be generalized to other disease states and immunological phenotypes.

As regards this clone: Its antigen target is currently unknown. A read error may produce the germline difference seen at one junction end.

The cohort consisted of 600 to 750 healthy bone marrow donors. At the time of sampling, all cohort members were nominally healthy, though unrecorded immune exposures were likely present. The donor was CMV seropositive and was included in the group of some 290 seropositive cohort members. Every donor gave a peripheral blood sample, and the peripheral blood mononuclear cells from that sample were used for TCR beta sequencing. Genomic DNA extraction from the blood cell samples was performed with the Qiagen DNeasy Blood Extraction Kit. Library generation was performed with the immunoSEQ multiplex PCR assay. For the multiplex PCR, a mixture combining 60 forward primers for TCR Vbeta segments and 13 reverse primers for TCR Jbeta segments was used. A multiplex PCR assay on genomic DNA amplified the CDR3 region of rearranged TCR beta genes. On the Illumina HiSeq System, the amplified TCR beta libraries were sequenced as 87-base-pair reads. The paper's data handling went like this. A later analysis counted tens of millions of unique TCR beta chains across the 670 or so repertoires, and around 9.9 million of these chains were shared by at least two donors. To remove PCR and sequencing errors, raw reads were error-corrected and collapsed into unique sequences using a nearest-neighbor algorithm that merged closely related sequences. To assign V, D and J gene segments, CDR3 sequences were aligned to IMGT reference sequences. For a sequence to be retained, at least a six-nucleotide match to both a V gene segment and a J gene segment was required. A rearrangement was called productive if the CDR3 had no stop codons and remained in frame with V and J, and every other rearrangement was called non-productive. Following IMGT convention, CDR3 was defined as the stretch from the second conserved V-encoded cysteine up to the conserved J-encoded phenylalanine. Sequences without an unambiguous match to a single V gene segment were excluded from the earlier analysis of 587 of the donors. In an earlier analysis of some 590 of the donors, a V segment was called functional when productive rearrangements were above 56.7%, and segregating when the standard deviation between donors exceeded 5%. To diagnose cytomegalovirus status from the catalog of TCR beta chain sequences, a statistical classification framework was built. In a later analysis, TCR nucleotide sequences were compared against IMGT/GENE-DB human TR gene sequences so that V and J genes could be assigned. Using the TCRdist pipeline, a later analysis assigned CDR3 sequences along with most-parsimonious VDJ recombination scenarios. A later analysis defined each TCR beta chain by its CDR3 amino acid sequence plus V-gene family, and excluded reads lacking a unique V-gene family. A later analysis removed several hundred highly shared, low-generation-probability nucleotide sequences to deal with suspected cross-contamination and a sequencing artifact. In a later analysis, a clonal expansion index for each public chain was calculated from normalized within-repertoire ranks of inferred template counts. In a later analysis, generation probabilities were computed with a VDJ recombination model fitted to out-of-frame rearrangements, and the resulting probabilities were checked against IGoR. In a later analysis, hypergeometric tests were used to score TCR-TCR, TCR-HLA and TCR-CMV co-occurrence, with a repertoire-size bias correction applied to TCR pairs. False discovery rates were estimated in a later analysis by permuting HLA or CMV assignments 20 times. In a later analysis, co-occurring TCRs were grouped using DBSCAN, with TCRdist sequence similarity added in when clustering inside HLA-allele-positive subsets. Repertoires with fewer than 30,000 or more than 120,000 public chains were left out of co-occurrence clustering, as were several repertoires with anomalous nucleotide sharing. This is the immuneACCESS table as TCRdb keeps it, with only in-frame sequences that have V and J called. A part of the clones is gone; compared with another copy, unresolved V genes explain less than half, and the rest is unexplained. The V and J calls and the clone size are those of that table, but D and trimming were determined from the DNA. The sample has some 100,000 clones on record, 70% to 80% of them singletons. Clones ranked in the top ten supply 4.1% of the sample.

The germline V gene encodes CDR1 SEHNR and CDR2 FQNEAQ (reference sequence). The CDR3 goes from the cysteine to the phenylalanine over 14 residues. Of all the DNA, just the CDR3 is kept, 42 bases in frame from base 1. The chain is made from TRBV7-9 and TRBJ2-7; the D gene is perhaps TRBD2, from 6 matching bases. Sequencing was performed on PBMCs. This TCR derives from a female donor in good health and CMV-seropositive. The CDR3 protein sequence reads: CSSSSGGTISEQYF. The sequence in DNA is TGTTCCAGCAGCTCAGGCGGGACGATAAGCGAGCAGTACTTC.